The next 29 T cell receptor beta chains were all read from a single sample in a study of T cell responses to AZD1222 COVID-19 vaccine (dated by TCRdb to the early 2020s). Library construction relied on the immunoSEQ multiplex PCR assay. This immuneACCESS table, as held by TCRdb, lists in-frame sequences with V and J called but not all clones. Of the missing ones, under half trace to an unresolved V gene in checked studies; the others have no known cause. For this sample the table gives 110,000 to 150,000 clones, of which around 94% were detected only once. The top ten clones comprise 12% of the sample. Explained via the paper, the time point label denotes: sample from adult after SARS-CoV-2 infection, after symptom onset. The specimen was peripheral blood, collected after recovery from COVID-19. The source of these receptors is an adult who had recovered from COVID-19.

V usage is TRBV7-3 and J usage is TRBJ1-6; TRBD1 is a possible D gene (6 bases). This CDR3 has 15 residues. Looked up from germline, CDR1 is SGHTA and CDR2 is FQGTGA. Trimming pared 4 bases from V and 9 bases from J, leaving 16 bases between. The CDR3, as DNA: TGTGCCAGCAGCTCTACAGGGACCCTTAGTTCACCCCTCCACTTT. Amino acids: CASSSTGTLSSPLHF.

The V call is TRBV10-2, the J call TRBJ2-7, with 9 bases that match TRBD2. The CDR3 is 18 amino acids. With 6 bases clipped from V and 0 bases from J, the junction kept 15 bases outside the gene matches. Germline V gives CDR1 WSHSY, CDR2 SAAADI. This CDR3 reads CASSAESLAGPSSYEQYF. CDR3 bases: TGCGCCAGCAGCGCCGAAAGTCTAGCGGGACCTAGCTCCTACGAGCAGTACTTC.

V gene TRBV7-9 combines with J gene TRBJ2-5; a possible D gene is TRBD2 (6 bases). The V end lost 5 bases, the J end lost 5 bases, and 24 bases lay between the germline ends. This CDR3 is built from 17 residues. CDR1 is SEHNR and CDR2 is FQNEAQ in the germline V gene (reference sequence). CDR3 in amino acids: CASSPGLGTGVDETQYF. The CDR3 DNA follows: TGTGCCAGCAGCCCCGGGTTGGGGACGGGAGTTGACGAGACCCAGTACTTC.

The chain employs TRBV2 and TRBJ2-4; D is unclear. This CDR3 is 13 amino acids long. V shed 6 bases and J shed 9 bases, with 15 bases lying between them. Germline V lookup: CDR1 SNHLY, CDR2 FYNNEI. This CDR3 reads CASSRAFLGIQYF. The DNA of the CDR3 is TGTGCCAGCAGCCGGGCCTTTCTTGGCATTCAGTACTTC.

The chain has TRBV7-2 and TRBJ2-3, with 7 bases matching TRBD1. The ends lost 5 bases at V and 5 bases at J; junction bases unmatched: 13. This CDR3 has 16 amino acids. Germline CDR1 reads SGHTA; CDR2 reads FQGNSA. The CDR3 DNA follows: TGTGCCAGCAGCCCCGGGACAGCCCCGCAGGGAGATACGCAGTATTTT. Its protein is CASSPGTAPQGDTQYF. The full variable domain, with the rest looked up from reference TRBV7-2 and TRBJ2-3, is GAGVSQSPSNKVTEKGKDVELRCDPISGHTALYWYRQSLGQGLEFLIYFQGNSAPDKSGLPSDRFSAERTGGSVSTLTIQRTQQEDSAVYLCASSPGTAPQGDTQYFGPGTRLTVL.

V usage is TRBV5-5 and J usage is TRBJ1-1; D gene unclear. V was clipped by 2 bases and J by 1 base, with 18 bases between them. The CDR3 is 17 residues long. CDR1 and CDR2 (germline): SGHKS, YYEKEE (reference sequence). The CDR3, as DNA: TGTGCCAGCAGCTTTCTCCCGATAAACCCGGGGAACACTGAAGCTTTCTTT. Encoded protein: CASSFLPINPGNTEAFF.

The CDR3 bases are TGTGCCAGCAGCTCGGCTTCCCCGGGACTGGGTATCGCCGAGCAGTACTTC. Its translation: CASSSASPGLGIAEQYF. The J gene is TRBJ2-7, the V gene TRBV5-4, with D possibly TRBD2 on 6 matching bases. Germline assignment: CDR1 SGHNT and CDR2 YYREEE (reference sequence). CDR3 length: 17 residues. V lost 3 bases, J lost 6 bases, and 25 bases lay in between. Based on the CDR3 plus reference TRBV5-4 and TRBJ2-7, the full variable domain is ETGVTQSPTHLIKTRGQQVTLRCSSQSGHNTVSWYQQALGQGPQFIFQYYREEENGRGNFPPRFSGLQFPNYSSELNVNALELDDSALYLCASSSASPGLGIAEQYFGPGTRLTVT.

The CDR3 bases are TGTGCCAGCAGCCAAGAGATCACAGGGGCCGCTTTCTTT. As protein: CASSQEITGAAFF. The chain couples TRBV3-1 (or the pseudogene TRBV3-2) to TRBJ1-1; TRBD1 matches 7 bases. This CDR3 region has 13 residues. Germline CDR1 reads LGHDT; CDR2 reads YNNKEL (reference sequence). The V segment lost 0 bases and the J segment 11 bases; nucleotides outside the gene matches: 6.

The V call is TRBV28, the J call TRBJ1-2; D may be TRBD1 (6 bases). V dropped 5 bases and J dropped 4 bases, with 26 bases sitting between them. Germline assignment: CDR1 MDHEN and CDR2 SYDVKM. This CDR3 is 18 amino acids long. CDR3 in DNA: TGTGCCAGCAGTGAGGGGGGCGCGCAAGGACCCACTACCTATGGCTACACCTTC. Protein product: CASSEGGAQGPTTYGYTF.

DNA for the CDR3: TGTGCCAGTAGTGAGCGCGTAAAAGAGACCCAGTACTTC. Protein: CASSERVKETQYF. The chain carries TRBV19 and TRBJ2-5; no clear D gene. V was pared by 5 bases and J by 3 bases, with 10 bases between. CDR3 length equals 13 residues. Germline-derived CDR1 and CDR2 are LNHDA and SQIVND (reference sequence).

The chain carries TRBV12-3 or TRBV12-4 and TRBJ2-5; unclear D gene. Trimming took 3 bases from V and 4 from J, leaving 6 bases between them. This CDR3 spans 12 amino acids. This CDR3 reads CASSLGRETQYF. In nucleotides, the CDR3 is TGTGCCAGCAGTTTGGGCAGAGAGACCCAGTACTTC.

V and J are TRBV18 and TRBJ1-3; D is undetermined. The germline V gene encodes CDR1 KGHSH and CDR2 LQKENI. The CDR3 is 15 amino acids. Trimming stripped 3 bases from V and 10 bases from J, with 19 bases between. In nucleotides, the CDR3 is TGTGCCAGCTCACCGTCTGAGGTATCAGTAAGGACCATATATTTT. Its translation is CASSPSEVSVRTIYF.

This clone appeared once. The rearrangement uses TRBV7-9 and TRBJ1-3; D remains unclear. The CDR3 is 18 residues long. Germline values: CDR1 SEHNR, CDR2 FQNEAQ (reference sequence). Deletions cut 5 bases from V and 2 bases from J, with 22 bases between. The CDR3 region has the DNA TGTGCCAGCAGCACTACCCCCGAACCCCAAGGTACTGGAAACACCATATATTTT. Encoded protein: CASSTTPEPQGTGNTIYF.

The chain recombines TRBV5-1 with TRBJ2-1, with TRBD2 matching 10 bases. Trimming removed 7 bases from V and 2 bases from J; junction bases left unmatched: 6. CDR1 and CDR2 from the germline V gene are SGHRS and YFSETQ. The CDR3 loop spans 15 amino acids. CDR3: CASRRTSGAYNEQFF. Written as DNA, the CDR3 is TGCGCCAGCCGTCGGACTAGCGGAGCCTACAATGAGCAGTTCTTC. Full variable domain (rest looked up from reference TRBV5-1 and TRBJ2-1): KAGVTQTPRYLIKTRGQQVTLSCSPISGHRSVSWYQQTPGQGLQFLFEYFSETQRNKGNFPGRFSGRQFSNSRSEMNVSTLELGDSALYLCASRRTSGAYNEQFFGPGTRLTVL.

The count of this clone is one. This CDR3 is CASSQDYRPASGELFF. The CDR3 DNA follows: TGTGCCAGCAGCCAAGATTATCGTCCAGCGTCCGGGGAGCTGTTTTTT. The chain joins TRBV3-1 (or the pseudogene TRBV3-2) to TRBJ2-2; D is undetermined. Trimming stripped 0 bases from V and 6 bases from J, with 14 bases between. In germline, CDR1 is LGHDT, CDR2 YNNKEL (reference sequence). The CDR3 covers 16 residues.

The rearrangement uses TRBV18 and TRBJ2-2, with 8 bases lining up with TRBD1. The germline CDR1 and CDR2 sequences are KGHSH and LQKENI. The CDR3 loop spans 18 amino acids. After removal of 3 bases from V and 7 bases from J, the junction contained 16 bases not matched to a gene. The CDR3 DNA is TGTGCCAGCTCACCCCCCCCTAAGACAGGGGATAGGGGCGGGGAGCTGTTTTTT. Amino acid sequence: CASSPPPKTGDRGGELFF.

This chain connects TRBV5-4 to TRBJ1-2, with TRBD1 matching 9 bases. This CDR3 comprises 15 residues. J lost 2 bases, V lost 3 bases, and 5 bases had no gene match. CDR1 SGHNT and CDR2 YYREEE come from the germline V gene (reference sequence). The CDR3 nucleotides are TGTGCCAGCAGCTCTAACAGGGGGCAAAACTATGGCTACACCTTC. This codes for CASSSNRGQNYGYTF.

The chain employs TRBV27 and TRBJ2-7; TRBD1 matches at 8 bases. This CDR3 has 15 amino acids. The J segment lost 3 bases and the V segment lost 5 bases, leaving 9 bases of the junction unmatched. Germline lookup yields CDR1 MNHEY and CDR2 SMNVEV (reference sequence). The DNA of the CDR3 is TGTGCCAGCAGTCAATCAACGGACAGGGACTACGAGCAGTACTTC. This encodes CASSQSTDRDYEQYF.

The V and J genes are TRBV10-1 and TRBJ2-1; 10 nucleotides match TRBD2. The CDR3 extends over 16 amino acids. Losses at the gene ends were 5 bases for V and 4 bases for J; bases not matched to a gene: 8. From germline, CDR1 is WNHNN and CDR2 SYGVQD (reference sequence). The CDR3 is CASSPSSGRLYNEQFF. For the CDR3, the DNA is TGCGCCAGCAGTCCCTCTAGCGGGAGACTTTACAATGAGCAGTTCTTC.

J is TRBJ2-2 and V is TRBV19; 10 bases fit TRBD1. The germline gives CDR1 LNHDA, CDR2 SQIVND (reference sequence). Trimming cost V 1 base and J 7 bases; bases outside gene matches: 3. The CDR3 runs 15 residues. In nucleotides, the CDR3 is TGTGCCAGTAGTATAGGGGGACAGGGGTACGGGGAGCTGTTTTTT. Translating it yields CASSIGGQGYGELFF.

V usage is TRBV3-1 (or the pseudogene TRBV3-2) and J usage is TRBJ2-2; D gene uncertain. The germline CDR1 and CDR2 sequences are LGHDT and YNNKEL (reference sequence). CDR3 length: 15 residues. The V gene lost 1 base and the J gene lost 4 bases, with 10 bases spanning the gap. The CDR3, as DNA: TGTGCCAGCAGCCAAGCGCCTCACAGCACCGGGGAGCTGTTTTTT. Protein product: CASSQAPHSTGELFF.

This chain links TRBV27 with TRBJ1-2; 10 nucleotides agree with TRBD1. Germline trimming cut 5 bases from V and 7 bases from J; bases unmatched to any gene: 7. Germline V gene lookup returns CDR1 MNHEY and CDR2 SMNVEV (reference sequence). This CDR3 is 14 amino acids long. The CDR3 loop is CASSRQGARGGYTF. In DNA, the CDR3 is TGTGCCAGCAGTCGACAGGGGGCGAGGGGTGGCTACACCTTC.

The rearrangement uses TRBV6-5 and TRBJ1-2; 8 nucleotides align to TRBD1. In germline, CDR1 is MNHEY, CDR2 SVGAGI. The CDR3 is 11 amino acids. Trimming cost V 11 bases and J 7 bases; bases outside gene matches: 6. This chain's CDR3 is CASGQGAGYTF. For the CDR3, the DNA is TGTGCCTCAGGACAGGGTGCTGGCTACACCTTC.

The CDR3 nucleotides are TGTGCCAGCAGTTTAACAGGGCTCACTGAAGCTTTCTTT. It yields the protein CASSLTGLTEAFF. V usage is TRBV28 and J usage is TRBJ1-1; D is perhaps TRBD1 (6 bases). Germline CDR1 is MDHEN and CDR2 is SYDVKM. CDR3 size: 13 residues. The V end was cut by 2 bases, the J end by 4 bases, with 8 bases between.

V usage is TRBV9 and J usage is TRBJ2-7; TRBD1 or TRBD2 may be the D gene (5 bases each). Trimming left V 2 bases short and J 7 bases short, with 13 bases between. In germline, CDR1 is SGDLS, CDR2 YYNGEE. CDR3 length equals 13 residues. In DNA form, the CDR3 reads TGTGCCAGCAGCGTGGGACCCTCGGTTGAGCAGTACTTC. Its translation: CASSVGPSVEQYF.

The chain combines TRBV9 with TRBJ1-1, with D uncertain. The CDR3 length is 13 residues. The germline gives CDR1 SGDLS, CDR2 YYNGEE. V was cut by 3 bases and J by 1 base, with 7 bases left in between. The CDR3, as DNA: TGTGCCAGCAGCGCGGGGAAGAACACTGAAGCTTTCTTT. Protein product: CASSAGKNTEAFF.

In DNA form, the CDR3 reads TGTGCCAGTACAGCGGGACTAGCGGCCTTCAATGAGCAGTTCTTC. Its protein is CASTAGLAAFNEQFF. V and J are TRBV6-5 and TRBJ2-1; 11 bases are shared with TRBD2. Trimming at V came to 9 bases and at J to 6 bases, leaving 10 bases not matched to a gene. This CDR3 comprises 15 residues. CDR1 is MNHEY and CDR2 is SVGAGI in the germline V gene.

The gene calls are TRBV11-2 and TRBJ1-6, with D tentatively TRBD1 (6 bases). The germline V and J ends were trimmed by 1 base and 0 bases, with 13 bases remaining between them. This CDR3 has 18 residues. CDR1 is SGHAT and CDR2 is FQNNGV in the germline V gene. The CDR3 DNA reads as TGTGCCAGCAGCTTAGTAGGGACAAAGAGCTCCTATAATTCACCCCTCCACTTT. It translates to CASSLVGTKSSYNSPLHF. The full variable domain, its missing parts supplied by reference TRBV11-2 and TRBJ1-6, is EAGVAQSPRYKIIEKRQSVAFWCNPISGHATLYWYQQILGQGPKLLIQFQNNGVVDDSQLPKDRFSAERLKGVDSTLKIQPAKLEDSAVYLCASSLVGTKSSYNSPLHFGNGTRLTVT.

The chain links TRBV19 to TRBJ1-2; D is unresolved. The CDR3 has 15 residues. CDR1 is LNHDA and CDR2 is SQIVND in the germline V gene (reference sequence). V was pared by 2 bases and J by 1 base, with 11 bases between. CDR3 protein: CASSIRGTLNYGYTF. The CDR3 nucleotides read TGTGCCAGTAGTATACGGGGAACTCTTAACTATGGCTACACCTTC.